This TCR beta chain was retrieved from a study of control samples from healthy donors and cancer patients. Libraries were prepared by immunoSEQ multiplex PCR; TCRdb keeps only in-frame clonotypes and omits some of them. The sample consists of about 180,000 clones, 85% to 95% of them appearing once. The CDR3 is 16 residues long. Germline V gene lookup returns CDR1 MNHEY and CDR2 SVGAGI. J lost 0 bases, V lost 0 bases, and 0 bases had no gene match. This rearrangement joins TRBV6-5 to TRBJ2-3; 10 bases are a match to TRBD2. The TCR sequence derives from a woman between 18 and 29 years old in good health. The sequenced sample consisted of blood. In DNA, the CDR3 is TGTGCCAGCAGTTACTCACTAGCGGGGAGCACAGATACGCAGTATTTT. Its translation: CASSYSLAGSTDTQYF.